Listed here are 31 T cell receptor beta chains from one sample, sequenced in a study of radiation and T cells in renal cell carcinoma. Time point: blood 2 weeks post-SBRT. Treatment noted: 15 Gy SBRT to primary tumor, nephrectomy 4 weeks later. Here immunoSEQ multiplex PCR was the method, and the copy in TCRdb shows in-frame clones only, minus some. In the table there are roughly 130,000 clones, more than 70% of which are singletons. The specimen was blood, collected from a patient whose treatment included radiotherapy and nephrectomy. Every receptor here comes from a woman in her 70s with renal cell carcinoma.

The CDR3 DNA reads TGTGCCAGCAGCTTAGCCCCAGACAATCTCTATGGCTACACCTTC. Translating it yields CASSLAPDNLYGYTF. V usage is TRBV11-2 and J usage is TRBJ1-2, with unresolved D. Germline CDR1 reads SGHAT; CDR2 reads FQNNGV. V shed 1 base and J shed 4 bases, with 13 bases lying between them. CDR3 size: 15 residues.

The chain links TRBV5-1 to TRBJ2-1; 9 bases are a match to TRBD2. Germline V gene lookup returns CDR1 SGHRS and CDR2 YFSETQ. With V trimmed by 2 bases and J by 6 bases, 3 bases remained unmatched. The CDR3 contains 14 residues. This chain's CDR3 is CASSFGTSINEQFF. The CDR3 nucleotides are TGCGCCAGCAGCTTCGGGACTAGCATCAATGAGCAGTTCTTC.

The CDR3 loop reads CASSESGDEAFF. DNA of the CDR3: TGTGCCAGCAGTGAATCTGGGGATGAAGCTTTCTTT. The gene calls are TRBV6-1 and TRBJ1-1, with D hard to call. V lost 2 bases and J 7 bases, leaving 8 bases between the germline ends. Looked up from germline, CDR1 is MNHNS and CDR2 is SASEGT. The CDR3 is 12 residues long.

V gene TRBV5-5 combines with J gene TRBJ2-1; perhaps D is TRBD1 or TRBD2 (5 bases each). The CDR3 totals 16 residues. Trimming cost V 4 bases and J 0 bases, with 14 bases left between them. Germline V gene data show CDR1 as SGHKS and CDR2 as YYEKEE (reference sequence). The CDR3 DNA follows: TGTGCCAGCAGCCCTCCGGGACCTAGCTCCTACAATGAGCAGTTCTTC. This sequence encodes CASSPPGPSSYNEQFF.

The chain has TRBV28 and TRBJ1-2, with D tentatively TRBD1 (6 bases). The germline V gene encodes CDR1 MDHEN and CDR2 SYDVKM. The V end was cut by 7 bases, the J end by 4 bases, with 16 bases between. The CDR3 contains 14 residues. The chain's CDR3 is CASTRGGASYGYTF. DNA for the CDR3: TGTGCCAGCACTAGGGGGGGCGCTAGCTATGGCTACACCTTC.

This chain uses TRBV28 with TRBJ1-3, with D uncertain. The ends were cut back, 3 bases at V and 0 bases at J, with 12 bases in the middle. The germline V gene has CDR1 MDHEN and CDR2 SYDVKM. The CDR3 totals 16 residues. In DNA, the CDR3 is TGTGCCAGCAGTTTTACCGACATTAGCTCTGGAAACACCATATATTTT. This translates into CASSFTDISSGNTIYF.

The chain combines TRBV7-9 with TRBJ2-1; 10 bases line up with TRBD2. In germline, CDR1 is SEHNR, CDR2 FQNEAQ (reference sequence). CDR3 length: 16 residues. Trimming cost V 2 bases and J 6 bases; bases outside gene matches: 7. CDR3 bases: TGTGCCAGCAGCTTACCTGGGCTAGCGGGGGTCAATGAGCAGTTCTTC. Residues: CASSLPGLAGVNEQFF.

The V gene is TRBV5-1, the J gene TRBJ1-1; TRBD1 agrees at 8 bases. CDR3 size: 16 residues. V trimming: 4 bases; J trimming: 4 bases; junction bases outside the gene matches: 12. Germline V gene data show CDR1 as SGHRS and CDR2 as YFSETQ. CDR3 region: CASSPNTGGRGTEAFF. The CDR3, as DNA: TGCGCCAGCAGCCCTAATACAGGGGGAAGGGGCACTGAAGCTTTCTTT.

The DNA for the CDR3 is TGTGCCAGTACCCCCAGAGGCGGCAGTGTGAACACTGAAGCTTTCTTT. Translation gives CASTPRGGSVNTEAFF. The rearrangement links TRBV19 to TRBJ1-1; the D is unclear. Trimming cost V 7 bases and J 0 bases, with 18 bases left between them. This CDR3 is built from 16 residues. Germline V gene lookup returns CDR1 LNHDA and CDR2 SQIVND (reference sequence).

Only a few counts were recorded for this clone. The chain employs TRBV30 and TRBJ1-2; TRBD1 aligns across 8 bases. Germline lookup yields CDR1 GTSNPN and CDR2 SVGIG (reference sequence). Trimming took 2 bases from V and 4 from J; bases not matched to a gene: 6. The CDR3 has 14 amino acids. The CDR3 protein is CAWSPGQEGYGYTF. The CDR3 DNA reads as TGTGCCTGGAGTCCGGGACAGGAGGGCTATGGCTACACCTTC.

CDR3 amino acids: CASSLAAGSDYNEQFF. The DNA for the CDR3 is TGCGCCAGCAGCTTGGCGGCAGGGTCCGATTACAATGAGCAGTTCTTC. The V call is TRBV5-1, the J call TRBJ2-1, with a possible D match to TRBD1 (5 bases). Germline loops: CDR1 SGHRS, CDR2 YFSETQ. The CDR3 has 16 residues. Trimming removed 0 bases from V and 4 bases from J, with 14 bases in between.

This clone was counted between two and nine times. This chain joins TRBV7-9 and TRBJ2-1, with TRBD1 matching over 7 bases. This CDR3 spans 17 amino acids. From germline, CDR1 is SEHNR and CDR2 FQNEAQ (reference sequence). Germline trimming cut 5 bases from V and 6 bases from J; bases unmatched to any gene: 16. As DNA, the CDR3 is TGTGCCAGCAGCCAACGCGTCGATCCTGGGACAGTCAATGAGCAGTTCTTC. Translated: CASSQRVDPGTVNEQFF. Supplemented by reference TRBV7-9 and TRBJ2-1, the full variable domain reads DTGVSQNPRHKITKRGQNVTFRCDPISEHNRLYWYRQTLGQGPEFLTYFQNEAQLEKSRLLSDRFSAERPKGSFSTLEIQRTEQGDSAMYLCASSQRVDPGTVNEQFFGPGTRLTVL.

This clone was observed a single time. The chain carries TRBV19 and TRBJ1-4; D may be TRBD1 (5 bases). V dropped 5 bases and J dropped 10 bases, with 20 bases sitting between them. Germline V gives CDR1 LNHDA, CDR2 SQIVND (reference sequence). The CDR3 is 15 residues long. Here the CDR3 reads CASSPQHGGSGKLFF. The CDR3, as DNA: TGTGCCAGTAGTCCTCAACATGGGGGGTCTGGAAAACTGTTTTTT.

The rearrangement uses TRBV4-2 and TRBJ2-3; possible D gene TRBD1, 5 bases. This CDR3 has 15 residues. V was clipped by 6 bases and J by 1 base, with 14 bases between them. The germline CDR1 and CDR2 sequences are LGHNA and YNFKEQ. CDR3 nucleotide sequence: TGTGCCAGCAGACGACAGCCCTTAGGCACAGATACGCAGTATTTT. This encodes CASRRQPLGTDTQYF.

The V call is TRBV6-5, the J call TRBJ2-5, with 13 bases identical to TRBD2. V lost 5 bases to trimming and J lost 5 bases; unmatched junction nucleotides: 5. CDR1 is MNHEY and CDR2 is SVGAGI in the germline V gene. The CDR3 is 15 amino acids. CDR3 sequence reads: CASSLTSGGTETQYF. The CDR3 DNA follows: TGTGCCAGCAGTCTGACTAGCGGGGGGACGGAGACCCAGTACTTC.

J is TRBJ2-7 and V is TRBV5-4; D not resolved. The CDR3 covers 12 residues. CDR1 is SGHNT, CDR2 YYREEE, per germline (reference sequence). Trimming took off 3 bases at V and 3 bases at J, with 7 bases between the two ends. Here the CDR3 reads CASSSPSYEQYF. Here the CDR3 DNA reads TGTGCCAGCAGCTCCCCGAGCTACGAGCAGTACTTC.

The chain joins TRBV4-3 to TRBJ2-7; TRBD2 matches 7 bases. Germline loops: CDR1 LGHNA, CDR2 YSLEER. V trimming: 0 bases; J trimming: 7 bases; junction bases outside the gene matches: 3. The CDR3 has 13 residues. CDR3 bases: TGCGCCAGCAGCCAAGATCTGGGAGGGGAGCAGTACTTC. Protein product: CASSQDLGGEQYF.

The V gene is TRBV5-1, the J gene TRBJ1-5; 7 bases match TRBD1. Germline-derived CDR1 and CDR2 are SGHRS and YFSETQ. CDR3 length: 17 residues. V was clipped by 0 bases and J by 6 bases; unmatched bases: 12. This CDR3 is CASSLGGQPNSGQPQHF. CDR3 coding DNA: TGCGCCAGCAGCTTGGGGGGACAGCCCAACTCGGGTCAGCCCCAGCATTTT.

The chain uses TRBV28 and TRBJ1-2; TRBD1 is a possible D gene (5 bases). The CDR3 totals 15 residues. The germline CDR1 and CDR2 sequences are MDHEN and SYDVKM. Trimming removed 7 bases at V and 2 bases at J, with 17 bases between. The CDR3: CASTLNSGRNYGYTF. The CDR3 coding sequence is TGTGCCAGCACCCTTAACTCGGGACGGAACTATGGCTACACCTTC.

Only a few counts were recorded for this clone. This chain connects TRBV27 to TRBJ1-6; D gene unclear. The CDR3 runs to 15 residues. Trimming removed 3 bases from V and 8 bases from J, with 14 bases in between. Germline CDR1 MNHEY, CDR2 SMNVEV (reference sequence). In DNA, the CDR3 is TGTGCCAGCAGTTTCTCCTGGTCAGCAGATTCACCCCTCCACTTT. Its translation is CASSFSWSADSPLHF.

The genes are TRBV9 and TRBJ2-7, with TRBD2 matching 8 bases. The CDR3 extends over 15 amino acids. Germline-derived CDR1 and CDR2 are SGDLS and YYNGEE. J gave up 2 bases and V 0 bases, and 4 bases lay outside the gene matches. CDR3 protein: CASSVGSGGPYEQYF. CDR3 nucleotides: TGTGCCAGCAGCGTAGGAAGCGGGGGCCCCTACGAGCAGTACTTC.

This clone appeared once. The chain carries TRBV10-3 and TRBJ2-3, with 12 positions matching TRBD2. After removal of 9 bases from V and 7 bases from J, the junction contained 8 bases not matched to a gene. Germline CDR1 ENHRY, CDR2 SYGVKD. This CDR3 spans 14 amino acids. The CDR3 DNA is TGTGCCATAGCCGGGACTAGCGGGTCATATACGCAGTATTTT. This gives the protein CAIAGTSGSYTQYF.

The V and J genes are TRBV11-3 and TRBJ1-1, with D perhaps matching TRBD1 (6 bases). V was shortened by 4 bases and J by 7 bases, with 13 bases between the two germline ends. Germline CDR1 reads SGHNT; CDR2 reads YENEEA. This CDR3 is built from 13 residues. The CDR3 reads CASSSGQGNEAFF. As DNA, the CDR3 is TGTGCCAGCAGCTCCGGTCAGGGGAATGAAGCTTTCTTT.

This rearrangement joins TRBV4-2 to TRBJ2-1; maybe TRBD2 (6 bases). The V gene's germline CDR1 is LGHNA and CDR2 YNFKEQ. The CDR3 runs to 16 residues. Trimming cost V 0 bases and J 4 bases, with 13 bases left between them. CDR3 nucleotide sequence: TGTGCCAGCAGCCAAGAAAGGACTACGTTTTACAATGAGCAGTTCTTC. Translation gives CASSQERTTFYNEQFF.

The chain uses TRBV27 and TRBJ1-1; TRBD1 might be the D (6 bases). Germline CDR1 MNHEY, CDR2 SMNVEV (reference sequence). Trimming removed 1 base from V and 6 bases from J, with 18 bases in between. The CDR3 is 16 amino acids. CDR3 in DNA: TGTGCCAGCAGTTTATGGGGGGCAGGCCCTAGCGCTGAAGCTTTCTTT. It specifies CASSLWGAGPSAEAFF.

The chain joins TRBV19 to TRBJ2-1; D is ambiguous. This CDR3 region has 11 residues. Trimming cost V 5 bases and J 10 bases, with 9 bases left between them. The germline V gene encodes CDR1 LNHDA and CDR2 SQIVND (reference sequence). The CDR3 spells CASSPDHEQFF. In DNA form, the CDR3 reads TGTGCCAGTAGTCCTGACCACGAGCAGTTCTTC.

A few counts support this clone. V usage is TRBV7-2 and J usage is TRBJ1-5; the D is unclear. The CDR3 is made up of 13 amino acids. Trimming shortened V by 3 bases and J by 0 bases, and 3 bases separated the two germline ends. Germline V gene lookup returns CDR1 SGHTA and CDR2 FQGNSA. CDR3 DNA sequence: TGTGCCAGCAGCTTGAGTAGCAATCAGCCCCAGCATTTT. This sequence encodes CASSLSSNQPQHF.

A word on this clone: This same CDR3 is encoded by further DNA sequences in the sample. The chain links TRBV5-1 to TRBJ2-3; D call uncertain. The V end was cut by 0 bases, the J end by 0 bases, with 8 bases between. The germline V gene has CDR1 SGHRS and CDR2 YFSETQ. The CDR3 runs to 15 residues. CDR3 amino acids: CASSLAAVSTDTQYF. CDR3 sequence (DNA): TGCGCCAGCAGCTTGGCGGCAGTTAGCACAGATACGCAGTATTTT.

This clone was detected a few times. V and J are TRBV5-8 and TRBJ2-5, with 14 bases identical to TRBD2. The CDR3 has 16 residues. Trimming took 5 bases from V and 4 from J; bases not matched to a gene: 7. From germline, CDR1 is SGHTS and CDR2 YDEGEE. CDR3: CASSSGTSGGGETQYF. The CDR3, as DNA: TGTGCCAGCAGTTCCGGGACTAGCGGGGGCGGAGAGACCCAGTACTTC. The whole variable domain, filled in from reference TRBV5-8 and TRBJ2-5, reads EAGVTQSPTHLIKTRGQQATLRCSPISGHTSVYWYQQALGLGLQFLLWYDEGEERNRGNFPPRFSGRQFPNYSSELNVNALELEDSALYLCASSSGTSGGGETQYFGPGTRLLVL.

The chain joins TRBV11-3 to TRBJ1-2; 8 bases match TRBD1. Germline V gives CDR1 SGHNT, CDR2 YENEEA. Losses at the gene ends were 5 bases for V and 4 bases for J; bases not matched to a gene: 12. CDR3 length equals 16 residues. CDR3 sequence: CASSPSGGAVPYGYTF. CDR3 coding DNA: TGTGCCAGCAGCCCTTCAGGGGGCGCGGTACCCTATGGCTACACCTTC. Based on the CDR3 plus reference TRBV11-3 and TRBJ1-2, the full variable domain is EAGVVQSPRYKIIEKKQPVAFWCNPISGHNTLYWYLQNLGQGPELLIRYENEEAVDDSQLPKDRFSAERLKGVDSTLKIQPAELGDSAVYLCASSPSGGAVPYGYTFGSGTRLTVV.

This chain uses TRBV27 with TRBJ2-1; 15 nucleotides match TRBD2. The CDR3 is 14 residues long. Germline V CDR1 and CDR2: MNHEY, SMNVEV (reference sequence). Unmatched junction bases numbered 2, after V lost 9 bases and J lost 5 bases. The CDR3 loop is CARGTSGGNNEQFF. The DNA for the CDR3 is TGTGCCAGAGGGACTAGCGGGGGGAACAATGAGCAGTTCTTC.